This T cell receptor (beta chain) was found in a study of T cell responses to AZD1222 COVID-19 vaccine. Germline CDR1 MNHNS, CDR2 SASEGT. The trim removed 3 bases at V and 8 bases at J, leaving 7 bases unmatched. The CDR3 spans 14 residues. The protocol was immunoSEQ multiplex PCR, while the TCRdb copy is restricted to in-frame clones and leaves out a portion. The data contain about 140,000 clones, about 90% of them singletons. Pooling covered second doses at about 4 or about 12 weeks. Sequencing was performed on peripheral blood, taken 28 days after the second AZD1222 dose. The chain links TRBV6-1 to TRBJ2-3, with 8 nucleotides matching TRBD2. The sequence derives from an adult who received the AZD1222 COVID-19 vaccine. The CDR3 DNA sequence: TGTGCCAGCAGTGACCTCGGGACTAGTGTTACGCAGTATTTT. This codes for CASSDLGTSVTQYF.